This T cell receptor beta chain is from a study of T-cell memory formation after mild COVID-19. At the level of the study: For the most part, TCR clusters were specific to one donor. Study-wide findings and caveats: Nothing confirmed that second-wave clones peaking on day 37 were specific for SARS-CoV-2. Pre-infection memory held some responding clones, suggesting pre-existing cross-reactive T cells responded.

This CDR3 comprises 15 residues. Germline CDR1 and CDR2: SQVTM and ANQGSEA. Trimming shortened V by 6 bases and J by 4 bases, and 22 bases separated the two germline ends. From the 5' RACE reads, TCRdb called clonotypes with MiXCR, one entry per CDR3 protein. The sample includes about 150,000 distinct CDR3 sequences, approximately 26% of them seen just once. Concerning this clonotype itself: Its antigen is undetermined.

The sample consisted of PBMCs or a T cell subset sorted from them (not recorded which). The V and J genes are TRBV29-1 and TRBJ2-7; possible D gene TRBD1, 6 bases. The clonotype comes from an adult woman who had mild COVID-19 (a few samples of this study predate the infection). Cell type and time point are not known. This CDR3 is CSVWDKSPEGYEQYF. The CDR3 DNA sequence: TGCAGCGTGTGGGACAAGTCCCCTGAGGGGTACGAGCAGTACTTC.